The next 9 T cell receptor beta chains were all read from a single sample in a study of regulatory T cells in long-lasting Graves disease. With iRepertoire HTBI primers and Arm-PCR of CDR3 regions, TCR beta libraries were built. MiXCR, applied by TCRdb to the multiplex PCR reads, yields one record per CDR3 protein. The sample includes around 420,000 distinct CDR3 sequences, 15% to 19% of them seen just once. The sample's time point: newly diagnosed GD, antithyroid drugs for less than 3 months. PBMC RNA served as the TCR library source. This sample comprised peripheral blood mononuclear cells (PBMCs), obtained at new diagnosis, from a patient treated with antithyroid drugs. These receptors all come from a female donor with Graves disease.

This clonotype was seen more than once but under ten times. The chain links TRBV29-1 to TRBJ1-2, with 10 bases matching TRBD1. The junction had 13 bases not matched to a gene; V was cut back by 7 bases and J by 5 bases. CDR1 SQVTM and CDR2 ANQGSEA come from the germline V gene. The CDR3 extends over 15 amino acids. CDR3 amino acids: CSAGTGEGGYYGYTF. The CDR3, as DNA: TGCAGCGCTGGGACAGGGGAGGGGGGCTATTATGGCTACACCTTC.

This clonotype was counted at least ten times. This chain connects TRBV2 to TRBJ1-1, with D possibly matching TRBD1 (5 bases). The CDR3 contains 14 residues. Germline V gene lookup returns CDR1 SNHLY and CDR2 FYNNEI. V was trimmed by 2 bases and J by 5 bases, leaving 12 bases between them. The CDR3 loop is CASSESGGKTEAFF. The CDR3 coding sequence is TGTGCCAGCAGTGAAAGCGGGGGGAAAACTGAAGCTTTCTTT.

Many counts were recorded for this clonotype. This chain links TRBV6-1 with TRBJ2-7, with TRBD2 matching over 11 bases. CDR1 and CDR2 (germline): MNHNS, SASEGT. The CDR3 has 16 amino acids. Unmatched junction bases numbered 8, after V lost 3 bases and J lost 4 bases. CDR3 in amino acids: CASSEDLSGRVYEQYF. CDR3 DNA sequence: TGTGCCAGCAGTGAGGACCTTAGCGGGAGGGTTTACGAGCAGTACTTC.

At least ten counts were recorded for this clonotype. The chain is built from TRBV9 and TRBJ2-2; D remains ambiguous. With 1 base removed from V and 0 bases from J, the gap between germline ends came to 10 bases. This CDR3 region has 16 residues. The V gene's germline CDR1 is SGDLS and CDR2 YYNGEE. As DNA, the CDR3 is TGTGCCAGCAGCGTACAGAAGGGCGCGAACACCGGGGAGCTGTTTTTT. Translation: CASSVQKGANTGELFF. The full variable domain, in which reference TRBV9 and TRBJ2-2 provide the parts outside the CDR3, is DSGVTQTPKHLITATGQRVTLRCSPRSGDLSVYWYQQSLDQGLQFLIQYYNGEERAKGNILERFSAQQFPDLHSELNLSSLELGDSALYFCASSVQKGANTGELFFGEGSRLTVL.

This clonotype was counted ten times or more. V usage is TRBV7-9 and J usage is TRBJ2-1; D is unresolved. V was shortened by 8 bases and J by 10 bases, with 9 bases between the two germline ends. From germline, CDR1 is SEHNR and CDR2 FQNEAQ (reference sequence). The CDR3 sequence is 10 residues long. In nucleotides, the CDR3 is TGTGCCAGCGGACGGCGGGAGCAGTTCTTC. Translated, it gives CASGRREQFF.

This clonotype was counted at least ten times. The rearrangement joins TRBV20-1 to TRBJ1-5; 8 positions agree with TRBD1. The V segment lost 2 bases and the J segment 4 bases; nucleotides outside the gene matches: 10. The length of the CDR3 is 16 residues. Germline CDR1 reads DFQATT; CDR2 reads SNEGSKA (reference sequence). DNA for the CDR3: TGCAGTGCTAGACCCCGAGGCAGGGGGCGGAATCAGCCCCAGCATTTT. It specifies CSARPRGRGRNQPQHF.

The table lists this clonotype with many counts. V gene TRBV5-1 combines with J gene TRBJ2-1; 12 nucleotides line up with TRBD2. CDR3 size: 15 residues. With 3 bases clipped from V and 8 bases from J, the junction kept 6 bases outside the gene matches. Germline V gene lookup returns CDR1 SGHRS and CDR2 YFSETQ. The CDR3, as DNA: TGCGCCAGCAGCTCATCTAGCGGGAGGGTATATGAGCAGTTCTTC. Its protein is CASSSSSGRVYEQFF.

This clonotype showed up many times. V gene TRBV7-9 combines with J gene TRBJ2-1; TRBD1 is a possible D gene (5 bases). Germline CDR1 and CDR2: SEHNR and FQNEAQ (reference sequence). V shed 1 base and J shed 4 bases, with 8 bases lying between them. The CDR3 is made up of 14 amino acids. The CDR3 bases are TGTGCCAGCAGCTTAGTTAGACAGTACAATGAGCAGTTCTTC. Its protein is CASSLVRQYNEQFF.

The chain is built from TRBV20-1 and TRBJ2-1; 7 nucleotides align to TRBD2. The CDR3 totals 14 residues. From germline, CDR1 is DFQATT and CDR2 SNEGSKA (reference sequence). V was clipped by 3 bases and J by 9 bases; unmatched bases: 11. In DNA, the CDR3 is TGCAGTGCTAGGGCGAGGGGCGGGGGTAGTGAGCAGTTCTTC. Translation: CSARARGGGSEQFF.